These 3 T cell receptor beta chains originate from one sample sequenced in a study of blood T cells in healthy people across ages. Primed by a sample-barcoded 5' primer and a J-beta primer mix, a second PCR proceeded for about 6 to 12 cycles. TCRdb called the 5' RACE reads again in MiXCR, with one record for every CDR3 protein. The sample holds hundreds of thousands of distinct CDR3 sequences, roughly a quarter seen once. This sample also appeared in a second study, on T cells of mothers and their children.

Sample: blood. The receptors were sampled from a boy aged 2-15 years in good health.

The chain recombines TRBV5-1 with TRBJ2-1; 8 bases map to TRBD2. The CDR3 has 18 residues. V dropped 2 bases and J dropped 0; count of bases not matched to a gene: 10. CDR1 SGHRS and CDR2 YFSETQ come from the germline V gene. As DNA, the CDR3 is TGCGCCAGCAGCTTAGGACTAGCTTATCTCAGCTCCTACAATGAGCAGTTCTTC. It codes for CASSLGLAYLSSYNEQFF.

The V and J genes are TRBV7-3 and TRBJ2-5; TRBD2 matches at 7 bases. Looked up from germline, CDR1 is SGHTA and CDR2 is FQGTGA. The CDR3 is made up of 14 amino acids. Unmatched junction bases numbered 11, after V lost 2 bases and J lost 11 bases. The CDR3 reads CASSLWPQAGEQYF. In DNA, the CDR3 is TGTGCCAGCAGCTTATGGCCTCAGGCGGGGGAGCAGTACTTC.

Here the CDR3 reads CASSHTRGGLLNEQFF. For the CDR3, the DNA is TGTGCCAGCAGCCATACCCGGGGGGGCTTACTAAACGAGCAGTTCTTC. V gene TRBV3-1 combines with J gene TRBJ2-1; 8 bases are a match to TRBD2. The CDR3 length is 16 residues. Germline V CDR1 and CDR2: LGHDT, YNNKEL (reference sequence). The trim removed 3 bases at V and 10 bases at J, leaving 14 bases unmatched.